One and the same sample provided the 13 T cell receptor beta chains below, sequenced in a study of T-cell reconstitution after alpha-beta-depleted transplantation in children. The library targeted TCRbeta and was prepared with unique molecular identifiers. TCRdb reprocessed the PCR reads with MiXCR, giving one entry per CDR3 protein. Altogether about 600,000 distinct CDR3 sequences are present, approximately 22% being singletons, with the ten largest covering 12% to 15%. The sample consisted of PBMCs, mostly from graft donor cells, taken 360 days after TCRalphabeta/CD19-depleted stem cell transplant. The receptor set was obtained from a boy under two years old who had a stem cell transplant for acute myeloid leukemia, so the T cells may come from the graft donor.

The chain joins TRBV20-1 to TRBJ2-3; no firm D call. Trimming removed 0 bases at V and 6 bases at J, with 19 bases between. The CDR3 is made up of 16 amino acids. Germline V gene lookup returns CDR1 DFQATT and CDR2 SNEGSKA (reference sequence). CDR3: CSARDRSASLSDTQYF. The DNA of the CDR3 is TGCAGTGCTAGAGATCGGTCTGCGAGTCTTTCGGATACGCAGTATTTT.

Many counts were recorded for this clonotype. This sequence joins TRBV20-1 and TRBJ2-1; D gene unclear. The CDR3 contains 12 residues. Looked up from germline, CDR1 is DFQATT and CDR2 is SNEGSKA (reference sequence). V lost 2 bases and J lost 4, with 6 bases in between. The CDR3 loop reads CSARTAYNEQFF. Here the CDR3 DNA reads TGCAGTGCTAGAACAGCTTACAATGAGCAGTTCTTC.

About this clonotype itself: One end of the junction varies from germline; a read error may be responsible. The chain is built from TRBV20-1 and TRBJ2-5, with TRBD2 matching over 10 bases. This CDR3 region has 11 residues. Germline lookup yields CDR1 DFQATT and CDR2 SNEGSKA (reference sequence). The CDR3 DNA is TGCAGTGCTAGCCGACTAGCGGGCTATAACTTC. Its protein is CSASRLAGYNF.

This clonotype has just a few counts. The chain is built from TRBV6-5 and TRBJ2-7; a weak D match, TRBD2 (6 bases). Germline V CDR1 and CDR2: MNHEY, SVGAGI. This CDR3 has 14 amino acids. V was clipped by 2 bases and J by 3 bases, with 11 bases between them. Here the CDR3 DNA reads TGTGCCAGCAGTTACGGAGGGGTGGTCTACGAGCAGTACGTC. This sequence encodes CASSYGGVVYEQYV.

On this clonotype itself: A much bigger clone sits one base away, suggesting this may be a read error. This chain joins TRBV5-1 and TRBJ2-1; D unclear. The CDR3 runs to 16 residues. Germline V lookup: CDR1 SGHRS, CDR2 YFSETQ. Trimming took 0 bases from V and 2 from J, leaving 12 bases between them. The DNA for the CDR3 is TGCGCCAGCAGCTTGGCCGGCTCTAACCCCTACAATGAGCAGTTCTTC. Residues: CASSLAGSNPYNEQFF.

This clonotype was observed at least ten times. The V call is TRBV5-1, the J call TRBJ2-2, with 7 bases fitting TRBD1. Germline lookup yields CDR1 SGHRS and CDR2 YFSETQ. Trimming cost V 1 base and J 6 bases; bases outside gene matches: 9. The CDR3 consists of 16 residues. Here the CDR3 DNA reads TGCGCCAGCAGCTTGTACTTGTCAGGGGGAGCCGGGGAGCTGTTTTTT. Translation: CASSLYLSGGAGELFF.

This chain links TRBV11-3 with TRBJ1-1; D is unclear. The CDR3 has 14 residues. The germline CDR1 and CDR2 sequences are SGHNT and YENEEA. Trimming removed 0 bases from V and 4 bases from J, with 9 bases in between. This CDR3 reads CASSLEGETTEAFF. The CDR3 region has the DNA TGTGCCAGCAGCTTAGAAGGAGAGACCACTGAAGCTTTCTTT. Filled out from reference TRBV11-3 and TRBJ1-1, the complete variable domain reads EAGVVQSPRYKIIEKKQPVAFWCNPISGHNTLYWYLQNLGQGPELLIRYENEEAVDDSQLPKDRFSAERLKGVDSTLKIQPAELGDSAVYLCASSLEGETTEAFFGQGTRLTVV.

The sample holds a few counts of this clonotype. The junction shows a germline mismatch at one end, possibly a read error. The chain joins TRBV28 to TRBJ2-3; D possibly corresponds to TRBD1 (5 bases). CDR3 size: 11 residues. CDR1 is MDHEN and CDR2 is SYDVKM in the germline V gene. The CDR3, as DNA: TGTGCCAGCAGTCGTACCTTAGACAGAAGGTTT. This encodes CASSRTLDRRF.

As for this clonotype: An end of the junction does not agree with germline; a read error may underlie this. The chain carries TRBV5-1 and TRBJ2-2; TRBD2 aligns across 8 bases. The germline CDR1 and CDR2 sequences are SGHRS and YFSETQ. The CDR3 length is 15 residues. Here the CDR3 DNA reads TGCGCCAGCTGCTTAGCGGGGCCGAACACCGGGGAGCTGTTTTTT. Translation gives CASCLAGPNTGELFF.

V and J are TRBV10-3 and TRBJ2-7; 8 bases match TRBD1. J was trimmed by 5 bases and V by 4 bases; bases with no gene match: 7. Per germline, CDR1 ENHRY and CDR2 SYGVKD. The CDR3 is made up of 14 amino acids. CDR3 amino acids: CAISGFGQGHEQYV. The CDR3 DNA reads as TGTGCCATCAGTGGCTTTGGACAGGGCCACGAGCAGTACGTC.

The chain carries TRBV6-5 and TRBJ1-2, with D perhaps TRBD1 (6 bases). V lost 1 base and J 8 bases, leaving 8 bases between the germline ends. Per the germline V gene, CDR1 is MNHEY and CDR2 is SVGAGI. This CDR3 has 12 residues. CDR3 loop: CASSYLGGGYTF. The CDR3 bases are TGTGCCAGCAGTTACTTGGGGGGCGGCTACACCTTC.

This clonotype was found a few times. The J gene is TRBJ2-7, the V gene TRBV4-3; 9 bases line up with TRBD1. CDR3 length: 15 residues. The germline V gene encodes CDR1 LGHNA and CDR2 YSLEER. V shed 2 bases, J shed 5 bases, and the junction held 7 bases outside the gene matches. The CDR3 DNA sequence: TGCGCCAGCAGCCAACCGGGACAGGGCATCCACGAGCAGTACTTC. This gives the protein CASSQPGQGIHEQYF.

V and J are TRBV20-1 and TRBJ1-3; weak D call: TRBD1 (6 bases). Trimming removed 6 bases from V and 4 bases from J, with 13 bases in between. Looked up from germline, CDR1 is DFQATT and CDR2 is SNEGSKA (reference sequence). The CDR3 extends over 13 amino acids. DNA of the CDR3: TGCAGTGCCCTTTACAGGGCCGGAAACACCATATATTTT. Translated, it gives CSALYRAGNTIYF.